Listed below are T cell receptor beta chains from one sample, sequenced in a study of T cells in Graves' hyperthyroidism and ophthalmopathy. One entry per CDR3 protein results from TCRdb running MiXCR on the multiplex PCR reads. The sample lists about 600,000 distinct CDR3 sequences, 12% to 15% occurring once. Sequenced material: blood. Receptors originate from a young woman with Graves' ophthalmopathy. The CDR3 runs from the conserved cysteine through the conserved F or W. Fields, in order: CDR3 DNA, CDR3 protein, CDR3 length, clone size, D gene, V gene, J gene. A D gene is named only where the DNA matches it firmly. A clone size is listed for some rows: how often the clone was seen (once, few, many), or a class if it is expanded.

CDR3nt: TGTGCCTGGAATTTACAGGGGGGGGCTTTCTTT; CDR3aa: CAWNLQGGAFF; len: 11; abundance: few; d_gene: TRBD1; v_gene: TRBV30; j_gene: TRBJ1-1
CDR3nt: TGTGCCAGCAGTTTAGAACAGGGCACCTCCTACGAGCAGTACTTC; CDR3aa: CASSLEQGTSYEQYF; len: 15; abundance: -; d_gene: -; v_gene: TRBV12-3/TRBV12-4; j_gene: TRBJ2-7
CDR3nt: TGTGCCAGCAGTTTTTACGGGAGGGCCGGCACAGATACGCAGTATTTT; CDR3aa: CASSFYGRAGTDTQYF; len: 16; abundance: many; d_gene: TRBD2; v_gene: TRBV27; j_gene: TRBJ2-3
CDR3nt: TGCAGCGAGAAGATGGGCAATGAGCAGTTCTTC; CDR3aa: CSEKMGNEQFF; len: 11; abundance: many; d_gene: -; v_gene: TRBV20-1; j_gene: TRBJ2-1
CDR3nt: TGTGCTAGTGGTCCTCAGGGAGGCCACGAGCAGTACTTC; CDR3aa: CASGPQGGHEQYF; len: 13; abundance: many; d_gene: -; v_gene: TRBV12-5; j_gene: TRBJ2-7
CDR3nt: TGTGCCAGCACAACTCAGGACGGAGCTAGCTCCTACGAGCAGTACTTC; CDR3aa: CASTTQDGASSYEQYF; len: 16; abundance: many; d_gene: -; v_gene: TRBV12-3/TRBV12-4; j_gene: TRBJ2-7
CDR3nt: TGTGCCAGCAGCACACGACAGGGTACCCAGCCCCAGCATTTT; CDR3aa: CASSTRQGTQPQHF; len: 14; abundance: few; d_gene: TRBD1; v_gene: TRBV12-3/TRBV12-4; j_gene: TRBJ1-5
CDR3nt: TGTGCCAGCAGTGATGGGATCCTGAGCTCCTACGAGCAGTACTTC; CDR3aa: CASSDGILSSYEQYF; len: 15; abundance: many; d_gene: -; v_gene: TRBV6-1; j_gene: TRBJ2-7
CDR3nt: TGTGCCAGCAGCTTTGCGGGGACAGCCGATACGCAGTATTTT; CDR3aa: CASSFAGTADTQYF; len: 14; abundance: many; d_gene: -; v_gene: TRBV7-9; j_gene: TRBJ2-3
CDR3nt: TGCGCCAGCAGCCAAGACCCCCCCGGGACTAGCGGTTACGAGCAGTACTTC; CDR3aa: CASSQDPPGTSGYEQYF; len: 17; abundance: many; d_gene: TRBD2; v_gene: TRBV4-1; j_gene: TRBJ2-7
CDR3nt: TGTGCCAGCAGCCCGGGACTAGCGGGAGTGAATACGCAGTATTTT; CDR3aa: CASSPGLAGVNTQYF; len: 15; abundance: -; d_gene: TRBD2; v_gene: TRBV2; j_gene: TRBJ2-3
CDR3nt: TGCGCCAGCAGGGTAGGGCGGGCTGGGGCCAACGTCCTGACTTTC; CDR3aa: CASRVGRAGANVLTF; len: 15; abundance: many; d_gene: -; v_gene: TRBV10-2; j_gene: TRBJ2-6
CDR3nt: TGCAGCGTAACGGGACAATCCACAGATACGCAGTATTTT; CDR3aa: CSVTGQSTDTQYF; len: 13; abundance: many; d_gene: -; v_gene: TRBV29-1; j_gene: TRBJ2-3
CDR3nt: TGTGCCACAGGAGCGGGAGAGTCCTACGAGCAGTACTTC; CDR3aa: CATGAGESYEQYF; len: 13; abundance: many; d_gene: TRBD2; v_gene: TRBV24-1; j_gene: TRBJ2-7
CDR3nt: TGTGCCAGCAGTTCAACCGGGACAAACGACTATGGCTACACCTTC; CDR3aa: CASSSTGTNDYGYTF; len: 15; abundance: few; d_gene: -; v_gene: TRBV12-3/TRBV12-4; j_gene: TRBJ1-2
CDR3nt: TGTGCCAGCAGTCCCAGCCCGGGAAAAAAGCGGTTGGGGAGCACAGATACGCAGTATTTT; CDR3aa: CASSPSPGKKRLGSTDTQYF; len: 20; abundance: many; d_gene: -; v_gene: TRBV7-9; j_gene: TRBJ2-3
CDR3nt: TGTGCCAGCAGCCCCGGATTAGCGGGAGCGGTCTTCAATGAGCAGTTCTTC; CDR3aa: CASSPGLAGAVFNEQFF; len: 17; abundance: many; d_gene: TRBD2; v_gene: TRBV7-8; j_gene: TRBJ2-1
CDR3nt: TGCAGTGCTAGAGTTAGCGGGAGGCCCTACGAGCAGTACTTC; CDR3aa: CSARVSGRPYEQYF; len: 14; abundance: -; d_gene: TRBD2; v_gene: TRBV20-1; j_gene: TRBJ2-7
CDR3nt: TGCGCCAGCAGCCAAGTATCTGGGGTTAACTATGGCTACACCTTC; CDR3aa: CASSQVSGVNYGYTF; len: 15; abundance: few; d_gene: -; v_gene: TRBV4-3; j_gene: TRBJ1-2
CDR3nt: TGTGCCAGTAGCCCCCGGGTGACACTGGGCAATCAGCCCCAGCATTTT; CDR3aa: CASSPRVTLGNQPQHF; len: 16; abundance: -; d_gene: -; v_gene: TRBV19; j_gene: TRBJ1-5
CDR3nt: TGTGCCAGCAGCTTCGGCACAGGCGGGGGATACGAGCAGTACTTC; CDR3aa: CASSFGTGGGYEQYF; len: 15; abundance: -; d_gene: TRBD2; v_gene: TRBV5-4; j_gene: TRBJ2-7
CDR3nt: TGTGCCATCAATATAGCGGGCCGCACAGATACGCAGTATTTT; CDR3aa: CAINIAGRTDTQYF; len: 14; abundance: many; d_gene: TRBD2; v_gene: TRBV10-3; j_gene: TRBJ2-3